The T cell receptor (beta chain) described here comes from a study of cytomegalovirus exposure and HLA in healthy donors (dated by TCRdb to between 2016 and 2019). Looking at the study overall: An earlier analysis of under 600 of the donors reported 250 to 300 Gb of sequence data and approximately 110 million unique TCR beta sequences from about 180 million T cells. Along with the roughly 700-subject first cohort, a separate validation cohort of over a hundred different subjects was used. In a later analysis, previously published TCR beta repertoires from fewer than 750 donors were re-analyzed and high-resolution HLA genotyping was added so that TCR occurrence patterns could be studied. A later genetic analysis used genome-wide SNP genotypes for about three fifths of the 666 donors, treating that subset as a discovery cohort. HLA typing covered class I and class II loci at four-digit resolution. Among 398 genotyped donors of the cohort, an average of about 240,000 unique TCR beta nucleotide sequences were sequenced per donor, roughly 18% of them non-productive. The later analysis used no new phenotypic data to find candidate immune exposures, relying instead on TCR beta sequences and their occurrence across donors. The study aimed to test whether signatures of past pathogen exposure could be identified by cataloging public T cell receptors. Typing coverage varied by locus: roughly 629-640 donors for A, B, C, DRB1 and DQB1; approximately 520 for DQA1; around 570 for DPA1; approximately 490 for DPB1. Donor age, sex, ethnicity and CMV serostatus were compiled alongside the repertoire data. All discovery cohort repertoires had been generated on a single sequencing platform. The study profiled the T cell repertoires of hundreds of subjects by immunosequencing and related them to cytomegalovirus serostatus. An earlier analysis of roughly 600 of the donors used high-throughput TCR beta sequencing to judge whether each TCR beta V gene segment behaved as functional or pseudogenic. Four or five DR-DQ haplotypes were handled as single units for association and clustering because linkage in the cohort was strong. The study combined high-throughput TCR immunosequencing, statistical association of individual TCRs with disease status, and machine learning to predict cytomegalovirus infection status. Of the roughly 390 genotyped donors, 81% fell in the genetic ancestry cluster associated with self-reported Caucasian donors. An early release covering 550 to 700 HLA-typed donors comprised about 310 gigabases of sequencing data and tens of millions of unique TCR sequences. Study-level results and caveats: A later analysis found that TCR association rates varied across HLA loci, with DRB1 alleles showing the most associated TCRs and HLA-C alleles the fewest. When HLA alleles, especially DR and DQ, strongly co-occurred, TCR associations were difficult to assign to individual alleles. While some public TCRs were present in many individuals, most TCR sequences turned up only very rarely across donors. A later genetic analysis reported fewer N-insertions in productive TCRs among donors in an Asian-associated ancestry cluster than the roughly 700-donor mean. An earlier analysis of some 560 of the donors showed that most TCR beta V segments appeared in productive rearrangements either about 87% or about 30% of the time, which broadly matched IMGT annotations. In a later analysis, HLA-associated TCR beta chains were found to be more clonally expanded and to have lower generation probabilities than equally common non-associated chains. Over 15 rarely observed V segments, including chromosome 9 orphons, were excluded from the earlier analysis of about 610 of the donors because counts were too low. An association between a missense DCLRE1C variant and V-gene and J-gene trimming of TCR beta chains was found in a later genetic analysis and replicated in an independent cohort. The classifier was reported to diagnose cytomegalovirus status with high specificity and sensitivity in both the original and validation cohorts. Only TCR beta chains were sequenced in this cohort, and the absence of alpha or paired-chain data limited detectable features. According to a later analysis, parvovirus B19, influenza, CMV and Epstein-Barr virus appeared linked to several top co-occurrence clusters. Presence/absence analyses assumed roughly uniform sequencing depth across donors, an assumption that may not hold. A later analysis associated 15,000 or so TCR beta sequences with specific HLA alleles at a false discovery rate of 0.05. According to a later analysis, most CMV-associated TCR beta chains appeared to be HLA-restricted, and the HLA associations seemed to be driven largely by CMV exposure. In the study, around 160 TCR beta chains were listed as associated with cytomegalovirus. In vitro tests confirmed that a few of the cytomegalovirus-associated TCR beta chains recognize cytomegalovirus antigens. It was suggested by the authors that the approach could potentially be generalized to other disease states and immunological phenotypes. A further reported finding was that TCR beta sequences accurately predicted the HLA-A and HLA-B alleles for most subjects in the first cohort. HLA typing was unavailable for some donors at each locus, so association tests used only the typed subset. Correlated functional status among segregating V segments might reflect linkage disequilibrium, but an unknown experimental factor could not be ruled out. A cluster of highly shared sequence variants was judged likely to be a technical artifact of the sequencing pipeline. For the cohort, immune exposure information was limited to CMV serostatus.

Turning to this clone: Its antigen target is currently unknown. Base qualities are not provided; no much larger clone lies one nucleotide away.

Libraries came from the immunoSEQ multiplex PCR assay. The multiplex PCR relied on a mix of 60 forward primers for TCR Vbeta segments and 13 reverse primers for TCR Jbeta segments. The CDR3 region of rearranged TCR beta genes was amplified from genomic DNA by a multiplex PCR assay. The Illumina HiSeq System was used to sequence the amplified TCR beta libraries as 87-base-pair reads. Processing in the source paper ran as follows. A later analysis tallied roughly 76 million unique TCR beta chains across the 666 repertoires, and around 9.9 million of those chains were shared by two or more donors. To remove PCR and sequencing errors, raw reads were error-corrected and collapsed into unique sequences using a nearest-neighbor algorithm that merged closely related sequences. Alignment of CDR3 sequences to IMGT reference sequences was used to assign V, D and J gene segments. For a sequence to be retained, a match of at least six nucleotides was required to both a V gene segment and a J gene segment. Rearrangements were classified as productive when the CDR3 lacked stop codons and remained in frame with V and J, and all other rearrangements were classified as non-productive. CDR3 was defined according to IMGT convention as the region running from the second conserved V-encoded cysteine to the conserved J-encoded phenylalanine. The earlier analysis of about 570 of the donors excluded any sequence lacking an unambiguous match to a single V gene segment. In an earlier analysis of approximately 560 of the donors, a V segment was called functional when productive rearrangements were above 56.7%, and segregating when the standard deviation between donors exceeded 5%. A statistical classification framework was built to diagnose cytomegalovirus status from the catalog of TCR beta chain sequences. A later analysis assigned V and J genes by comparing TCR nucleotide sequences with IMGT/GENE-DB human TR gene sequences. The TCRdist pipeline was used in a later analysis to assign CDR3 sequences and most-parsimonious VDJ recombination scenarios. In a later analysis, every TCR beta chain was defined by the combination of its CDR3 amino acid sequence and its V-gene family, and reads without a unique V-gene family were dropped. To address suspected cross-contamination and a sequencing artifact, a later analysis removed 592 highly shared, low-generation-probability nucleotide sequences. In a later analysis, a clonal expansion index was calculated for each public chain from normalized within-repertoire ranks of inferred template counts. In a later analysis, generation probabilities were computed using a VDJ recombination model fitted to out-of-frame rearrangements, and the results were checked against IGoR. Hypergeometric tests were used in a later analysis to score TCR-TCR, TCR-HLA and TCR-CMV co-occurrence, with a repertoire-size bias correction applied to the TCR pairs. In a later analysis, false discovery rates were estimated by permuting HLA or CMV assignments 20 times. In a later analysis, co-occurring TCRs were grouped using DBSCAN, and TCRdist sequence similarity was added for clustering within HLA-allele-positive subsets. Repertoires with fewer than 30,000 or more than 120,000 public chains were left out of co-occurrence clustering, as were five repertoires with anomalous nucleotide sharing. TCRdb carries this immuneACCESS record with in-frame sequences only. Its versions omit some clonotypes, under half of them owing to an unresolved V gene in the studies checked, with the rest unexplained. That table is the source of V, J and clone size, and D and trimming were worked out from the DNA. The sample table shows roughly 100,000 clones, and around 80% are seen once. The ten largest clonotypes hold around 8.2% of the sample.

The cohort consisted of 666 healthy bone marrow donors. At the time of sampling, every cohort member was nominally healthy, though immune exposures that went unrecorded were likely present. The donor was CMV seropositive and belonged to the group of some 290 seropositive cohort members. A peripheral blood sample was collected from each donor, and TCR beta sequencing was performed on peripheral blood mononuclear cells. The Qiagen DNeasy Blood Extraction Kit was used to extract genomic DNA from the blood cell samples. This receptor was obtained from a man aged 40-50 years in good health and CMV-seropositive. What was sequenced was PBMCs.

The CDR3 reads as follows: CASSEDRGNTIYF. The DNA is as follows: TGTGCCAGCAGTGAAGACAGGGGAAACACCATATATTTT. The V and J genes are TRBV6-5 and TRBJ1-3; possibly the D gene is TRBD1, per 6 matching bases. Trimming costs V 5 bases and J 4 bases, and their ends lie 9 bases apart. The CDR3 measures 13 amino acids from cysteine to phenylalanine. The CDR3 DNA has 39 bases and is translated from base 1. CDR1 is given as MNHEY and CDR2 as SVGAGI, both from the germline V gene.